The present T cell receptor (beta chain) was sequenced within a study of CD4 T cell repertoires in COVID-19. Sequencing was done directly on freshly isolated, uncultured memory T cells. Sequencing used immunoSEQ multiplex PCR; TCRdb keeps in-frame clones, though not all of them. The sample holds 20,000 or so clones, roughly 92% seen once. Study-wide results and caveats: Several top expanded SARS-CoV-2-reactive clonotypes were shared by two or three memory subsets. Some SARS-CoV-2 clonotypes, between 7 and 25%, recurred in SARS-CoV and/or HKU1 cultures.

With respect to this clone: Its specificity is unknown.

Germline CDR1 is MNHNS and CDR2 is SASEGT. The length of the CDR3 is 13 residues. Trimming pared 4 bases from V and 6 bases from J, leaving 13 bases between. The sequence came from a human donor who had COVID-19. The material sequenced was circulating follicular helper CD4+ T cells (cTfh) from blood, taken before the COVID-19 pandemic. The chain combines TRBV6-1 with TRBJ2-7; tentatively, D is TRBD2 (6 bases). The CDR3 loop is CASSVEAGSEQYF. DNA for the CDR3: TGTGCCAGCAGTGTTGAAGCGGGCAGCGAGCAGTACTTC.